Following are 3 T cell receptor beta chains from one sample sequenced in a study of T cell responses to AZD1222 COVID-19 vaccine. Sequencing used immunoSEQ multiplex PCR; TCRdb keeps in-frame clones, though not all of them. The data show some 100,000 clones, with less than 90% seen just once and over 15% held by the top ten. The specimen comprised peripheral blood, sampled on day 0 of AZD1222 vaccination. The receptor source for this set is an adult in good health.

The chain couples TRBV19 to TRBJ1-3; 8 bases map to TRBD1. The CDR3 has 16 residues. Per the germline V gene, CDR1 is LNHDA and CDR2 is SQIVND (reference sequence). Trimming cost V 7 bases and J 3 bases; bases outside gene matches: 11. This CDR3 is CASTPFGQGYGNTIYF. The CDR3 DNA sequence: TGTGCCAGTACCCCCTTTGGACAGGGTTATGGAAACACCATATATTTT.

The chain carries TRBV30 and TRBJ2-7; D remains unclear. CDR1 GTSNPN and CDR2 SVGIG come from the germline V gene (reference sequence). This CDR3 is built from 15 residues. Trimming pared 1 base from V and 2 bases from J, leaving 15 bases between. Here the CDR3 reads CAWSDWGRSTYEQYF. The CDR3 bases are TGTGCCTGGAGTGATTGGGGTAGAAGTACCTACGAGCAGTACTTC.

V and J are TRBV7-9 and TRBJ2-7, with 7 positions matching TRBD1. Germline V CDR1 and CDR2: SEHNR, FQNEAQ (reference sequence). J was trimmed by 3 bases and V by 3 bases; bases with no gene match: 5. The CDR3 consists of 14 residues. In DNA form, the CDR3 reads TGTGCCAGCAGCTTTGGGGACAGCTACTACGAGCAGTACTTC. Translating gives CASSFGDSYYEQYF.